This T cell receptor (beta chain) stems from a study of post-analysis software for immune sequencing data. Across the whole study: Recorded disease courses covered relapsing-remitting, secondary progressive and progressive-relapsing multiple sclerosis. Some patients had no subtype annotation. Study observations and caveats: Controls' normalized Chao1 diversity significantly exceeded that of multiple sclerosis patients. Relative to controls, patients had 5 or 6 TRBV segments at higher frequency, with TRBV5-6, TRBV5-1 and TRBV20-1 among these.

Unique molecular identifiers featured in each of the TCR beta cDNA libraries. TCRdb reprocessed the PCR reads with MiXCR, giving one entry per CDR3 protein. The sample has about 680,000 distinct CDR3 sequences, around 60% seen once. The germline V gene encodes CDR1 LGHDT and CDR2 YNNKEL (reference sequence). CDR3 length equals 17 residues. Trimming cost V 6 bases and J 8 bases; bases outside gene matches: 16. This clonotype was seen more than once but under ten times. Its antigen remains unknown. This clonotype originated in a girl aged 2-9 years with multiple sclerosis. V and J are TRBV3-1 and TRBJ2-1; 10 nucleotides align to TRBD2. The sequenced material came from blood. The CDR3 reads CASSPLVLAGDSHEQFF. The CDR3 bases are TGTGCCAGCAGTCCTCTGGTCCTAGCGGGGGACAGTCATGAGCAGTTCTTC.